The clone carrying this T cell receptor (beta chain) appeared many times. The antigen remains unidentified. The source of the sample is a study of molecular identifiers for immune sequencing clone quantification. Study results and limitations: More than 98% of effector molecules, versus under 1% of naive-cell molecules, belonged to clones above 20 RNA copies. Identical TCR molecules that share a barcode could lead to an underestimation of highly expanded clone sizes.

Previously published methods and listed TCR primers were used for the bulk TCR libraries. Via MiXCR, TCRdb re-called the PCR reads, giving one row per CDR3 protein. The data contain some 590,000 distinct CDR3 sequences, approximately 24% of them seen just once; the ten biggest clones take up approximately 0.75%. Trimming stripped 5 bases from V and 2 bases from J, with 12 bases between. The germline V gene encodes CDR1 SGHAT and CDR2 FQNNGV. This CDR3 spans 14 amino acids. The chain employs TRBV11-2 and TRBJ2-5; a possible D gene is TRBD1 (6 bases). Sequencing input: naive CD8+ T cells from blood, with Jurkat cell RNA spiked in. Documented subset: FACS-sorted CD8+CD4-CCR7+CD45RA+ naive T cells. The TCR was taken from a human donor in good health. Some libraries in this study had Jurkat cell RNA spiked in. The CDR3 is CASSIHREQETQYF. DNA for the CDR3: TGTGCCAGCAGCATCCACAGGGAACAAGAGACCCAGTACTTC. Filled out from reference TRBV11-2 and TRBJ2-5, the complete variable domain reads EAGVAQSPRYKIIEKRQSVAFWCNPISGHATLYWYQQILGQGPKLLIQFQNNGVVDDSQLPKDRFSAERLKGVDSTLKIQPAKLEDSAVYLCASSIHREQETQYFGPGTRLLVL.